This T cell receptor beta chain was identified during a study of T cell responses to AZD1222 COVID-19 vaccine. As for this clone: Its antigen remains unidentified.

Study-wide points: It was only after the peak T cell response that any repertoires were sampled.

Profiled with immunoSEQ multiplex PCR; TCRdb holds only in-frame clones, not every one. The sample yields 100,000 to 150,000 clones, less than 95% seen once. The source of this sequence is an adult in good health. The sample here was peripheral blood, taken on day 0 of AZD1222 vaccination.

CDR3 in amino acids: CASSLSPGPYEQYF. The CDR3 region has the DNA TGTGCCAGCAGCTTAAGTCCAGGGCCCTACGAGCAGTACTTC. J is TRBJ2-7 and V is TRBV7-3; a possible D gene is TRBD1 (5 bases). CDR3 length equals 14 residues. Germline lookup yields CDR1 SGHTA and CDR2 FQGTGA. V lost 1 base to trimming and J lost 2 bases, with 9 bases between them.